A selection of T cell receptor beta chains follows, all from one sample in a study of cytomegalovirus exposure and HLA in healthy donors. The assay was immunoSEQ multiplex PCR, and TCRdb's table has in-frame clones only and misses some. This table has fewer than 150,000 clones, about 78% appearing once. Sequencing was performed on PBMCs. Source of these receptors: a man aged 40-50 years in good health and CMV-seropositive. Both conserved end residues are part of each CDR3. D genes are given only for firm matches. Where a row states a size, it is once, few, many or the class of an expanded clone; other rows omit it.

V: TRBV30; J: TRBJ2-7; D: TRBD2; size: .; CDR3: CAWRPLAGGVHEQYF; DNA: TGTGCCTGGAGGCCCCTAGCGGGAGGTGTCCACGAGCAGTACTTC
V: TRBV27; J: TRBJ2-7; D: TRBD1; size: .; CDR3: CASSLSGQGGNYEQYF; DNA: TGTGCCAGCAGTTTATCCGGACAGGGGGGTAACTACGAGCAGTACTTC
V: TRBV18; J: TRBJ1-5; D: .; size: .; CDR3: CASSPPRKGLSNQPQHF; DNA: TGTGCCAGCTCACCCCCCCGGAAGGGGCTCAGCAATCAGCCCCAGCATTTT
V: TRBV12-5; J: TRBJ2-2; D: TRBD2; size: .; CDR3: CASGAPRLAGGRGTGELFF; DNA: TGTGCTAGTGGGGCCCCGAGGTTAGCGGGAGGGCGGGGCACCGGGGAGCTGTTTTTT
V: TRBV4-1; J: TRBJ2-1; D: TRBD2; size: .; CDR3: CASSQWTSGSYNEQFF; DNA: TGCGCCAGCAGCCAATGGACTAGCGGGTCCTACAATGAGCAGTTCTTC
V: TRBV7-8; J: TRBJ2-2; D: .; size: .; CDR3: CASSLLPREAGELFF; DNA: TGTGCCAGCAGCTTACTCCCCAGGGAGGCCGGGGAGCTGTTTTTT
V: TRBV9; J: TRBJ1-1; D: .; size: .; CDR3: CASSVGSSRGGTEAFF; DNA: TGTGCCAGCAGCGTAGGGAGTTCTCGGGGGGGCACTGAAGCTTTCTTT
V: TRBV19; J: TRBJ1-1; D: .; size: .; CDR3: CASNRMGRQLEAFF; DNA: TGTGCCAGTAATCGTATGGGCAGGCAACTTGAAGCTTTCTTT
V: TRBV7-2; J: TRBJ1-1; D: TRBD1; size: .; CDR3: CASSSLTGIGAEAFF; DNA: TGTGCCAGCAGCTCCCTGACAGGGATCGGCGCTGAAGCTTTCTTT
V: TRBV27; J: TRBJ2-5; D: TRBD1; size: .; CDR3: CASSIKTGGETQYF; DNA: TGTGCCAGCAGTATCAAAACAGGGGGAGAGACCCAGTACTTC
V: TRBV2; J: TRBJ1-1; D: .; size: .; CDR3: CASSRSVGSLLLNEAFF; DNA: TGTGCCAGCAGTAGGTCGGTCGGGAGCCTTTTACTCAACGAAGCTTTCTTT
V: TRBV19; J: TRBJ1-5; D: TRBD1; size: few; CDR3: CASKGGGQGLMKPQHF; DNA: TGTGCCAGTAAAGGAGGGGGACAGGGTCTAATGAAGCCCCAGCATTTT
V: TRBV30; J: TRBJ1-1; D: TRBD1; size: once; CDR3: CAWSVGQGGTEAFF; DNA: TGTGCCTGGAGTGTAGGACAGGGGGGGACTGAAGCTTTCTTT
V: TRBV30; J: TRBJ2-5; D: TRBD2; size: .; CDR3: CAWSVAGYQETQYF; DNA: TGTGCCTGGAGTGTAGCGGGGTACCAAGAGACCCAGTACTTC
V: TRBV5-8; J: TRBJ2-3; D: TRBD2; size: .; CDR3: CASSFSGRADTQYF; DNA: TGTGCCAGCAGCTTTAGCGGGAGGGCGGATACGCAGTATTTT
V: TRBV6-4; J: TRBJ1-6; D: .; size: once; CDR3: CASSDSYRDKNSPLHF; DNA: TGTGCCAGCAGTGACTCGTACAGGGACAAGAATTCACCCCTCCACTTT
V: TRBV5-1; J: TRBJ1-5; D: TRBD1; size: .; CDR3: CASSTQGASNQPQHF; DNA: TGCGCCAGCAGCACCCAGGGGGCTAGCAATCAGCCCCAGCATTTT
V: TRBV6-6; J: TRBJ2-1; D: TRBD2; size: .; CDR3: CASKEAGGKNYNEQFF; DNA: TGTGCCAGCAAGGAGGCGGGGGGGAAAAACTACAATGAGCAGTTCTTC
V: TRBV19; J: TRBJ2-1; D: TRBD2; size: .; CDR3: CASNAGPLAGAFNEQFF; DNA: TGTGCCAGTAACGCGGGCCCACTAGCGGGGGCGTTCAATGAGCAGTTCTTC
V: TRBV5-1; J: TRBJ2-5; D: TRBD1; size: .; CDR3: CASKRTGGEETQYF; DNA: TGCGCCAGCAAGAGGACAGGGGGCGAAGAGACCCAGTACTTC
V: TRBV19; J: TRBJ2-7; D: .; size: .; CDR3: CASSPRLPSYEQYF; DNA: TGTGCCAGTTCTCCGCGACTGCCCTCCTACGAGCAGTACTTC
V: TRBV6-1; J: TRBJ2-3; D: TRBD1; size: .; CDR3: CASSEVQGPTDTQYF; DNA: TGTGCCAGCAGTGAAGTACAGGGGCCCACAGATACGCAGTATTTT
V: TRBV6-6; J: TRBJ2-7; D: TRBD2; size: few; CDR3: CASSRQREGNYEQYF; DNA: TGTGCCAGCAGCCGGCAGCGGGAGGGAAACTACGAGCAGTACTTC
V: TRBV15; J: TRBJ1-6; D: .; size: .; CDR3: CATSSYPWALNSPLHF; DNA: TGTGCCACCAGCAGCTATCCATGGGCCCTTAATTCACCCCTCCACTTT
V: TRBV18; J: TRBJ2-1; D: TRBD2; size: many; CDR3: CASSPSRTASGNNEQFF; DNA: TGTGCCAGCTCACCCTCGAGAACGGCTAGCGGGAACAATGAGCAGTTCTTC
V: TRBV27; J: TRBJ2-1; D: .; size: .; CDR3: CASSLSSSTVNNEQFF; DNA: TGTGCCAGCAGTTTATCCTCTTCGACAGTCAACAATGAGCAGTTCTTC
V: TRBV12-5; J: TRBJ2-3; D: TRBD2; size: .; CDR3: CASGLDREGGDTQYF; DNA: TGTGCTAGTGGCCTTGATCGGGAGGGCGGGGATACGCAGTATTTT
V: TRBV6-1; J: TRBJ2-4; D: .; size: .; CDR3: CASTSGVTKNIQYF; DNA: TGTGCCAGCACCTCGGGGGTGACCAAAAACATTCAGTACTTC
V: TRBV6-1; J: TRBJ2-7; D: .; size: .; CDR3: CASSVGVSYEQYF; DNA: TGTGCCAGCAGTGTGGGAGTCTCCTACGAGCAGTACTTC
V: TRBV27; J: TRBJ1-5; D: .; size: once; CDR3: CASSLSKTPTGPQHF; DNA: TGTGCCAGCAGTTTATCGAAAACCCCCACGGGGCCCCAGCATTTT
V: TRBV18; J: TRBJ1-3; D: .; size: .; CDR3: CASSPRTASGNTIYF; DNA: TGTGCCAGCTCACCAAGGACTGCCTCTGGAAACACCATATATTTT
V: TRBV2; J: TRBJ2-2; D: .; size: .; CDR3: CASRPQVSGELFF; DNA: TGTGCCAGCAGGCCCCAGGTTTCCGGGGAGCTGTTTTTT
V: TRBV18; J: TRBJ2-5; D: TRBD1; size: .; CDR3: CASSTGGEQYF; DNA: TGTGCCAGCTCGACAGGGGGAGAGCAGTACTTC
V: TRBV18; J: TRBJ1-1; D: TRBD1; size: .; CDR3: CASSLGQGLPEAFF; DNA: TGTGCCAGCTCCCTGGGACAGGGGCTCCCTGAAGCTTTCTTT
V: TRBV7-2; J: TRBJ1-1; D: TRBD1; size: .; CDR3: CASSPGQGARTGTEAFF; DNA: TGTGCCAGCAGCCCGGGGCAGGGGGCGCGAACGGGCACTGAAGCTTTCTTT